The source of this T cell receptor (beta chain) is a study of beta chain features in type 1 diabetes. The investigators reverse transcribed all of the isolated RNA, so they sequenced expressed TCRB transcripts. Clones were read by immunoSEQ multiplex PCR, and TCRdb kept only the in-frame ones, dropping some. Of hundreds of thousands of clones listed, more than 9% are singletons. A CD45RO/CCR7/CD25/CD127/CD95/CD27 panel sorted naive, central memory, regulatory and stem cell-like memory CD4+ cells. The germline V gene has CDR1 MNHEY and CDR2 SMNVEV (reference sequence). The CDR3 is 12 residues long. V was clipped by 8 bases and J by 11 bases; unmatched bases: 12.

The clonotype was recovered from a woman aged 18-29 years in good health. The gene calls are TRBV27 and TRBJ2-7; TRBD1 matches at 7 bases. Sequenced sample: naive CD4+ T cells from blood. CDR3 region: CASGPGQTKKYF. The CDR3 region has the DNA TGTGCCAGCGGACCGGGACAGACGAAAAAGTACTTC.